The source of this TCR beta chain is a study of T-cell reconstitution after alpha-beta-depleted transplantation in children. Overall study findings and caveats: Some patients' high day-60 TCRbeta diversity was traced to surviving recipient T cells and thymic progenitors.

Trimming cost V 6 bases and J 5 bases, with 7 bases left between them. This CDR3 spans 11 amino acids. Using unique molecular identifiers, the investigators prepared the TCRbeta library. Using its own MiXCR run on the PCR reads, TCRdb lists one record per CDR3 protein. Here the sample spans around 440,000 distinct CDR3 sequences, roughly 10% being singletons. This clonotype was counted ten times or more. Its specificity is unknown. The specimen comprised PBMCs, sampled before TCRalphabeta/CD19-depleted stem cell transplant. The receptor was derived from a child aged 2-15 years with inherited bone marrow failure, due to receive a stem cell transplant. V usage is TRBV12-3 or TRBV12-4 and J usage is TRBJ2-5; weak D call: TRBD1 (6 bases). The CDR3 bases are TGTGCCAGCAGGCAGGGGGAGACCCAGTACTTC. It is translated as CASRQGETQYF.